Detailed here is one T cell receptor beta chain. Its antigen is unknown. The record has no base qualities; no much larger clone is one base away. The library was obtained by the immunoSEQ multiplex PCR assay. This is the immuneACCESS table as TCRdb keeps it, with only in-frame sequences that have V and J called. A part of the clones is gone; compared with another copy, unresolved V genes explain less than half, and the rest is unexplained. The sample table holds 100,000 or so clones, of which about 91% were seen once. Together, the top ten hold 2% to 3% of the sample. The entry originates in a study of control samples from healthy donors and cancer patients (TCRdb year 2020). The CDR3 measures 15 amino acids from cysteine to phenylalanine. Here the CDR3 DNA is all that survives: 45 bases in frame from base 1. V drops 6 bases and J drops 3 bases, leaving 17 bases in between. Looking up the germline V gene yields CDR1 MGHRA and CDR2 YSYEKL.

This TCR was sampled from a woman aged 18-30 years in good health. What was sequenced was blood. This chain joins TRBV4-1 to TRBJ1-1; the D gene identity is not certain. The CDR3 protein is CASRRDFWPDTEAFF. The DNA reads TGCGCCAGCAGGAGAGACTTCTGGCCGGACACTGAAGCTTTCTTT.